This T cell receptor (beta chain) was sequenced during a study of T cells in Graves' hyperthyroidism and ophthalmopathy (dated by TCRdb to between 2017 and 2020). Broadly, across the study: Peripheral blood was collected at initial diagnosis, before any treatment. TCR Vbeta CDR3 sequencing of roughly 140 peripheral blood samples (roughly 43 ophthalmopathy, approximately 80 hyperthyroidism and approximately 17 progressor patients) is reported in the paper. In about 6 Graves' hyperthyroidism patients, the study also compared T-cell repertoires from thyroid tissue with T-cell repertoires from blood. TCR V-J signatures able to tell the groups apart were searched for in a discovery cohort of about a hundred patients, of whom approximately 40 had Graves' ophthalmopathy and more than 55 had stable Graves' hyperthyroidism. After sampling, hyperthyroidism patients received methimazole starting at 30 mg daily, and ophthalmopathy patients received high-dose intravenous methylprednisolone. The approximately 100 discovery patients were randomly split 7:3 into training and test sets. Prospective prediction of ophthalmopathy was tested in an independent validation cohort consisting of about 19 hyperthyroidism patients and around 17 patients who later progressed to ophthalmopathy.

This clonotype has at least ten counts. It lacks a known antigen. Base qualities are not provided; no much larger clone lies one nucleotide away. Study-wide conclusions, independent of this receptor: Most expanded thyroid clonotypes (frequency above 0.001) were also detected in blood, suggesting blood repertoires may reflect thyroid immune responses. During validation, the model predicted progression to ophthalmopathy a median of about 6.5 months ahead of onset, with almost 71% sensitivity and roughly 72% specificity. A 13 V-J signature model separated ophthalmopathy from stable hyperthyroidism, with approximately 86% sensitivity and 81.08% specificity in cross-validation and 80%/75% in testing. No statistical method was used to fix the sample size in advance, and group allocation was not hidden from the investigators.

TCR beta CDR3 regions were amplified from RNA transcripts. The TCR CDR3 was subjected to a first round of RT-PCR using the HTBI primer set and the Qiagen OneStep RT-PCR kit. A second multiplex PCR round built the libraries, followed by size selection and purification. Paired-end sequencing of the libraries was performed with 100 bp reads on an Illumina HiSeq2000. For the original study's pipeline: SOAPnuke was used to process the raw data, with reads discarded if the reads contained adapters or uncalled bases, had a mean Phred below 15, or lacked an exact constant-primer or identifier match. COPE v1.2.5 was used to merge high-quality paired reads, and clonotypes were defined as unique nucleotide sequences. Clonotypes were aligned to IMGT TRBV, TRBD and TRBJ reference segments using MiTCR v1.1. Only V-J combinations with frequency above 0.0001, covering approximately 99% of repertoires, were analysed. A TCS score was defined as the ratio between F50 (clonal expansion) and ExV (chaos), using BLOSUM62-based TCRdist between CDR3 peptides within each V-J. Welch's t-statistics and random forest reduced approximately 520 V-J features to about 12, which were used in a naive Bayes classifier (R e1071). TCRdb itself trimmed the public reads at Q25 with fastp, ran MiXCR and retained productive beta chains. Every distinct CDR3 protein forms one entry, paired with its most common genes and DNA. The V and J calls here are based on TCRdb, not the publication. The sample records approximately 270,000 distinct CDR3 sequences, 14% to 15% of which are singletons. The ten largest account for less than 15% of the sample.

Hyperthyroidism patients were newly diagnosed, had a disease duration of under 2 months, and were aged 18 to 65 years. Patients with uncontrolled infections, other autoimmune diseases, pregnancy or lactation were excluded. Diagnoses were based on clinical symptoms, serum thyroxine and TRAb, thyroid ultrasound and orbital computed tomography. For progressor patients, blood was drawn at the first diagnosis of hyperthyroidism, before any ophthalmopathy symptoms had appeared. Ficoll-Paque density gradient centrifugation was used to isolate PBMCs from under 11 ml of fresh peripheral blood. Patients classed as progressors first received a Graves' hyperthyroidism diagnosis and then went on to develop ophthalmopathy during follow-up. Total RNA was extracted with Trizol reagent, and quality was checked on an Agilent 2100 Bioanalyzer. The germline V and J ends show losses of 6 bases and 4 bases respectively, and no gene match explains 19 bases of the junction. The CDR3, from cysteine to phenylalanine, totals 20 residues. The read is trimmed to its CDR3 DNA, 60 bases read in frame from base 1. The germline V gene (reference sequence) supplies CDR1 MNHEY and CDR2 SMNVEV.

The sequence is built from TRBV27 and TRBJ2-5; the central 14 bases match TRBD2. This TCR was recovered from a woman aged 40 to 55 with Graves' hyperthyroidism that later progressed to Graves' ophthalmopathy. Sequenced sample: blood. The CDR3 in this case is CASSSAKVLTSGRARETQYF. The nucleotide sequence is given as TGTGCCAGCAGCTCCGCCAAGGTCTTGACTAGCGGGAGGGCGAGAGAGACCCAGTACTTC.